Following are 16 T cell receptor beta chains from one sample sequenced in a study of shared clonotypes between healthy human individuals. The repertoire was sequenced with immunoSEQ multiplex PCR; TCRdb's copy has only in-frame clones and lacks some. The profile covers approximately 500,000 clones, with around 74% appearing a single time and 10% to 15% taken by the ten largest. Specimen: PBMCs. All receptors derive from a woman aged 40-49 years in good health. Some clones in this sample may be carry-over from other donors' samples.

The chain uses TRBV5-4 and TRBJ2-7; 7 bases line up with TRBD2. This CDR3 comprises 16 residues. V was clipped by 5 bases and J by 5 bases; unmatched bases: 16. Germline V gene lookup returns CDR1 SGHNT and CDR2 YYREEE (reference sequence). The DNA for the CDR3 is TGTGCCAGCAGTCATACGTCTGGCGGGAGTGGCCACGAGCAGTACTTC. It yields the protein CASSHTSGGSGHEQYF.

V gene TRBV28 combines with J gene TRBJ1-4; possible D gene TRBD1, 6 bases. CDR1 MDHEN and CDR2 SYDVKM come from the germline V gene. The CDR3 length is 14 residues. Trimming left V 6 bases short and J 6 bases short, with 14 bases between. In nucleotides, the CDR3 is TGTGCCAGCAGAACCTCGCAGGGGTATGAAAAACTGTTTTTT. Translating it yields CASRTSQGYEKLFF. Supplemented by reference TRBV28 and TRBJ1-4, the full variable domain reads DVKVTQSSRYLVKRTGEKVFLECVQDMDHENMFWYRQDPGLGLRLIYFSYDVKMKEKGDIPEGYSVSREKKERFSLILESASTNQTSMYLCASRTSQGYEKLFFGSGTQLSVL.

The chain joins TRBV6-5 to TRBJ2-7, with 10 bases identical to TRBD2. V gave up 0 bases and J gave up 3 bases; unmatched junction bases: 5. The length of the CDR3 is 16 residues. Per germline, CDR1 MNHEY and CDR2 SVGAGI. CDR3 amino acids: CASSYSVAGGFYEQYF. The CDR3 DNA reads TGTGCCAGCAGTTACTCTGTAGCGGGGGGATTCTACGAGCAGTACTTC.

J is TRBJ2-5 and V is TRBV27, with D unclear. The J call could be wrong; TRBJ2-7 is a better fit for the DNA end. This CDR3 is 13 amino acids long. Germline CDR1 MNHEY, CDR2 SMNVEV (reference sequence). The CDR3 spells CASSPGSTYEQYF. The CDR3 DNA follows: TGTGCCAGCAGCCCGGGCTCCACCTACGAGCAGTACTTC.

This rearrangement joins TRBV11-2 to TRBJ1-1, with D unresolved. Trimming removed 0 bases from V and 7 bases from J, with 12 bases in between. The CDR3 length is 14 residues. Germline V CDR1 and CDR2: SGHAT, FQNNGV. The DNA for the CDR3 is TGTGCCAGCAGCTTAGATGCGACAAGTATTGAAGCTTTCTTT. It specifies CASSLDATSIEAFF.

The V call is TRBV5-1, the J call TRBJ2-1; a possible D gene is TRBD1 (6 bases). Germline loops: CDR1 SGHRS, CDR2 YFSETQ. The V end lost 0 bases, the J end lost 3 bases, and 13 bases lay between the germline ends. This CDR3 region has 16 residues. CDR3 loop: CASSLARQVLYNEQFF. CDR3 coding DNA: TGCGCCAGCAGCTTGGCCCGACAGGTACTCTACAATGAGCAGTTCTTC.

The rearrangement uses TRBV5-1 and TRBJ2-4; D uncertain. The CDR3 extends over 16 amino acids. Germline V gene data show CDR1 as SGHRS and CDR2 as YFSETQ. V gave up 4 bases and J gave up 0 bases, with 14 bases separating them. CDR3 sequence reads: CASSNSVLSAKNIQYF. CDR3 nucleotide sequence: TGCGCCAGCAGCAATTCAGTCCTGTCAGCCAAAAACATTCAGTACTTC.

The chain uses TRBV29-1 and TRBJ2-5; D possibly matches TRBD1 or TRBD2 (5 bases each). CDR3 size: 13 residues. CDR1 and CDR2 from the germline V gene are SQVTM and ANQGSEA. Trimming pared 2 bases from V and 4 bases from J, leaving 11 bases between. The CDR3 loop is CSVELGVGETQYF. In DNA, the CDR3 is TGCAGCGTTGAACTGGGGGTCGGAGAGACCCAGTACTTC.

This chain connects TRBV6-5 to TRBJ2-5; TRBD1 is a possible D gene (5 bases). The germline V gene encodes CDR1 MNHEY and CDR2 SVGAGI. This CDR3 is 13 amino acids long. Trimming pared 6 bases from V and 7 bases from J, leaving 15 bases between. Here the CDR3 DNA reads TGTGCCAGCAGACCGGACACAGAGACGACCCAGTACTTC. Translated: CASRPDTETTQYF.

As for this clone: The junction and the germline gene differ at one end; a read error may be behind it. V gene TRBV10-2 combines with J gene TRBJ2-7; 10 nucleotides line up with TRBD2. Per germline, CDR1 WSHSY and CDR2 SAAADI. The CDR3 spans 13 residues. The CDR3 protein is CASSERLAGPERF. The CDR3 DNA reads TGCGCCAGCAGTGAAAGACTAGCGGGCCCCGAGCGGTTC.

V usage is TRBV5-5 and J usage is TRBJ2-7; D gene uncertain. The CDR3 runs to 14 residues. The V gene lost 0 bases and the J gene lost 2 bases, with 9 bases spanning the gap. Germline CDR1 is SGHKS and CDR2 is YYEKEE (reference sequence). CDR3 region: CASSLVGVTYEQYF. CDR3 nucleotides: TGTGCCAGCAGCTTGGTTGGAGTCACCTACGAGCAGTACTTC.

The chain links TRBV30 to TRBJ2-5; D unclear. The J call may be in error: the DNA end matches TRBJ2-7 better. The CDR3 consists of 13 residues. The germline V gene has CDR1 GTSNPN and CDR2 SVGIG (reference sequence). Here the CDR3 reads CAWSVLGPDEQYF. DNA for the CDR3: TGTGCCTGGAGTGTACTTGGTCCGGACGAGCAGTACTTC.

This chain connects TRBV29-1 to TRBJ2-1; 9 positions agree with TRBD2. CDR1 is SQVTM, CDR2 ANQGSEA, per germline. The CDR3 has 15 amino acids. V gave up 1 base and J gave up 4 bases; unmatched junction bases: 5. The CDR3 protein is CSVEVLAGLYNEQFF. The DNA for the CDR3 is TGCAGCGTTGAAGTGCTAGCGGGATTGTACAATGAGCAGTTCTTC.

This clone is a singleton in its sample. V usage is TRBV7-9 and J usage is TRBJ2-7; D is uncertain. The CDR3 is 17 amino acids. The V end lost 5 bases, the J end lost 0 bases, and 20 bases lay between the germline ends. The V gene's germline CDR1 is SEHNR and CDR2 FQNEAQ (reference sequence). DNA of the CDR3: TGTGCCAGCAGCCGACCGAGAGAAAGGGAAGTCTCCTACGAGCAGTACTTC. It translates to CASSRPREREVSYEQYF.

The V and J genes are TRBV7-7 and TRBJ1-1; the D is unclear. Trimming took off 4 bases at V and 5 bases at J, with 11 bases between the two ends. The CDR3 runs 13 residues. The germline gives CDR1 SSHAT, CDR2 FNYEAQ (reference sequence). In DNA form, the CDR3 reads TGTGCCAGCAGCTCCATGCAAGGGACTGAAGCTTTCTTT. Translation gives CASSSMQGTEAFF.

This clone was detected once. This chain connects TRBV28 to TRBJ1-4; D not resolved. The CDR3 totals 14 residues. Germline V gene sequence: CDR1 MDHEN, CDR2 SYDVKM. Trimming shortened V by 7 bases and J by 5 bases, and 14 bases separated the two germline ends. CDR3 nucleotides: TGTGCCAGCACCCTACCCGTATGGAATGAAAAACTGTTTTTT. It yields the protein CASTLPVWNEKLFF.